This record looks at one TCR beta chain sequence and its context. What it recognizes is unknown. This table comes from immunoSEQ multiplex PCR, and its TCRdb copy is limited to in-frame clones, with some not included. Of 60,000 to 75,000 clones in the sample, 77% were seen once. The entry originates in a study of pediatric ulcerative colitis. V lost 4 bases and J 0 bases, leaving 9 bases between the germline ends. The length of the CDR3 is 14 residues. The germline CDR1 and CDR2 sequences are SGDLS and YYNGEE. No immunosuppressive drugs were given to ulcerative colitis patients before diagnostic colonoscopy. Study-wide findings and caveats: A couple of rectal CDR3 clonotypes occurred in all ulcerative colitis patients.

The clonotype comes from a boy aged 5-17 years with moderate ulcerative colitis. V is TRBV9 and J is TRBJ2-3; D gene uncertain. The sample consisted of blood. The CDR3 reads CASSIGPSTDTQYF. The CDR3, as DNA: TGTGCCAGCAGCATTGGACCTAGCACAGATACGCAGTATTTT.